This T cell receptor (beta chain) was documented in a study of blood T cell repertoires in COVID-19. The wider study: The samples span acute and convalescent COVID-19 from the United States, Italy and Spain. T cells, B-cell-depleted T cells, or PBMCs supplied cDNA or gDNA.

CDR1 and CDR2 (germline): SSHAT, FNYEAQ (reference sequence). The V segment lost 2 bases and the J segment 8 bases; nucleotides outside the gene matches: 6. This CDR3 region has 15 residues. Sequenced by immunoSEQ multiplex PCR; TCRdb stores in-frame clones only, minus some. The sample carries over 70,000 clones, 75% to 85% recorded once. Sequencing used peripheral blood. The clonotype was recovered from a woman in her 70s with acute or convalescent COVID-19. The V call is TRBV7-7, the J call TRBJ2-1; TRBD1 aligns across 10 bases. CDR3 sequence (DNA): TGTGCCAGCAGCTTAAAGACAGGGGGCTGGGATGAGCAGTTCTTC. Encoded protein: CASSLKTGGWDEQFF.